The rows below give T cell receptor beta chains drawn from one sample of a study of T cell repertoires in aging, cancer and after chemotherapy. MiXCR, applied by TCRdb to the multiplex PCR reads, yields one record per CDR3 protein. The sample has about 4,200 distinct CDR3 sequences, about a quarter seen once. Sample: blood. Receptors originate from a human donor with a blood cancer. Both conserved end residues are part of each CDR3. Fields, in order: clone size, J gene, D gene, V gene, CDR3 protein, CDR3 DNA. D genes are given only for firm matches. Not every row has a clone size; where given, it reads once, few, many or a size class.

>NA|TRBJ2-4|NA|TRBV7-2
CASSLAPGQNIQYF
TGTGCCAGCAGCTTAGCTCCGGGACAAAACATTCAGTACTTC
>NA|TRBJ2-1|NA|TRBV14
CASSHLGGNEQFF
TGTGCCAGCAGCCATTTAGGGGGGAATGAGCAGTTCTTC
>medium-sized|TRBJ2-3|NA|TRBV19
CASRERDGDTQYF
TGTGCCAGTAGAGAAAGGGACGGAGATACGCAGTATTTT
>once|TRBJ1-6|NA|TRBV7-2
CASGENSPLHF
TGTGCCAGCGGGGAGAATTCACCCCTCCACTTT
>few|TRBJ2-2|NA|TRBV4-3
CASSPSGVGELFF
TGCGCCAGCAGCCCTTCGGGGGTCGGGGAGCTGTTTTTT
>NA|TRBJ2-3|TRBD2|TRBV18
CASSPPSGVNTDTQYF
TGTGCCAGCTCACCGCCTAGCGGGGTGAACACAGATACGCAGTATTTT
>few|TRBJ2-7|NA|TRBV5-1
CASRSDLAHEQYF
TGCGCCAGCAGATCGGACTTGGCCCACGAGCAGTACTTC
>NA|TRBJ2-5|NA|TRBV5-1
CASSLGRGVSGQETQYF
TGCGCCAGCAGCTTAGGCAGGGGGGTCTCTGGTCAAGAGACCCAGTACTTC
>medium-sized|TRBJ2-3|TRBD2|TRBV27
CASSLKRDTDTQYF
TGTGCCAGCAGTTTAAAGCGGGACACAGATACGCAGTATTTT
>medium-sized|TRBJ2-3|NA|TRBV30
CAWSSSTTQYF
TGTGCCTGGAGTTCCTCAACCACGCAGTATTTT
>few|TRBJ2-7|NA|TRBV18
CASSLPELINEQYF
TGTGCCAGCTCACTTCCCGAGTTGATCAACGAGCAGTACTTC
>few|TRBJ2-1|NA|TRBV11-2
CASSPRTGNEQFF
TGTGCCAGCAGCCCTCGGACTGGCAATGAGCAGTTCTTC
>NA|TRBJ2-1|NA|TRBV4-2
CASSQSIGHEQFF
TGTGCCAGCAGCCAAAGCATAGGGCATGAGCAGTTCTTC
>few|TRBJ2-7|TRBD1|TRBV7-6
CASSWDRGYEQYF
TGTGCCAGCAGTTGGGACAGGGGCTACGAGCAGTACTTC
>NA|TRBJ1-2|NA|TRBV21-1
CASGRGPGASTFYGYTF
TGTGCCAGCGGCCGCGGTCCGGGGGCGAGTACCTTCTATGGCTACACCTTC
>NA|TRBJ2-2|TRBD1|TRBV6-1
CASSEWVATGLTGELFF
TGTGCCAGCAGTGAATGGGTAGCGACAGGGCTCACCGGGGAGCTGTTTTTT
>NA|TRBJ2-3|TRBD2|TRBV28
CASSLPLTSSVTQYF
TGTGCCAGCAGCCTTCCCCTGACTAGCTCCGTTACGCAGTATTTT
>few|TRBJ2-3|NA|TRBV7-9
CASSPGGHLTDTQYF
TGTGCCAGCAGCCCCGGAGGCCACTTGACAGATACGCAGTATTTT
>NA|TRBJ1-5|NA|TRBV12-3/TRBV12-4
CASSYGWGVYQPQHF
TGTGCCAGCAGCTATGGTTGGGGTGTCTATCAGCCCCAGCATTTT
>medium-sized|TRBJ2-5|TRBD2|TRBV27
CARAGGPGETQYF
TGTGCCAGAGCGGGAGGGCCAGGAGAGACCCAGTACTTC
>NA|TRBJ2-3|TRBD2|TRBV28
CASSTPTSNTDTQYF
TGTGCCAGCAGTACCCCGACTAGCAACACAGATACGCAGTATTTT
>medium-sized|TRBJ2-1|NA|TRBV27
CASSLGRMSSYNEQFF
TGTGCCAGCAGTTTGGGGCGGATGAGCTCCTACAATGAGCAGTTCTTC
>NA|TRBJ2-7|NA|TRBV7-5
CISVPAAFEQYF
NA
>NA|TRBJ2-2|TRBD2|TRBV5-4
CASSLNILAGQNTGDLFF
TGTGCCAGCAGCTTGAACATACTAGCGGGACAAAACACCGGGGATCTGTTTTTT
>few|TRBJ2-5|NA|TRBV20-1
CSARDPRGWQETQYF
TGCAGTGCTAGAGACCCCCGGGGGTGGCAAGAGACCCAGTACTTC
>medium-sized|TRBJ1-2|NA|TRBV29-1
CSSSGTLDGYTF
TGCAGCTCGTCAGGAACCCTCGATGGCTACACCTTC
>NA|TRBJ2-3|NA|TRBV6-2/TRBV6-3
CASSYTTGLSEADTQYF
TGTGCCAGCAGTTATACAACGGGACTTTCGGAAGCAGATACGCAGTATTTT
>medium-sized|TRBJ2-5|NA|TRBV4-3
CASSQDKRDTETQYF
TGCGCCAGCAGCCAAGATAAGCGGGACACGGAGACCCAGTACTTC
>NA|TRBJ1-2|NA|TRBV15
CATSRDGSRHTF
TGTGCCACCAGCAGAGACGGCAGCAGACACACCTTC
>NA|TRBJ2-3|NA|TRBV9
CARSVGSGDTQYF
TGTGCCAGAAGCGTAGGTTCAGGTGATACGCAGTATTTT
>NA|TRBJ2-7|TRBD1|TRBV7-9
CASSPGTGLYEQYF
TGTGCCAGCTCTCCCGGGACAGGGCTCTACGAGCAGTACTTC
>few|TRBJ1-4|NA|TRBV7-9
CASSLNNEKLFF
TGTGCCAGCAGCCTAAATAATGAAAAACTGTTTTTT
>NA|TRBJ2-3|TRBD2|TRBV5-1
CASSLALAGGPQDTQYF
TGCGCCAGCAGCTTGGCCTTGGCGGGAGGGCCTCAAGATACGCAGTATTTT
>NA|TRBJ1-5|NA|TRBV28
CASSLSMGAVSNQPQHF
TGTGCCAGCAGTTTATCTATGGGGGCGGTGAGCAATCAGCCCCAGCATTTT
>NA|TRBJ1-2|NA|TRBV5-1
CSSSLGGQEGYTF
TGCTCCAGCAGCTTAGGAGGGCAAGAGGGCTACACCTTC
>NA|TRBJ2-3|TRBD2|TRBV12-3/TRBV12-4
CASSLGVGGRQDTQYF
TGTGCCAGCAGCCTAGGGGTAGGCGGGAGGCAAGATACGCAGTATTTT
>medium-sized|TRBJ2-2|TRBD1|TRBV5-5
CASRRDEQGSGELFF
TGTGCCAGCAGACGGGACGAACAGGGGTCCGGGGAGCTGTTTTTT
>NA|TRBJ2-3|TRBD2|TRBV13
CASSVGTRGASTDTQYF
TGTGCCAGCAGCGTCGGGACTAGGGGTGCTAGCACAGATACGCAGTATTTT